This T cell receptor (beta chain) is drawn from a study of T-cell memory formation after mild COVID-19. CDR3 length equals 16 residues. V trimming: 2 bases; J trimming: 9 bases; junction bases outside the gene matches: 11. This clonotype was recorded a few times. TCRdb reprocessed the 5' RACE reads with MiXCR, giving one entry per CDR3 protein. The sample has around 300,000 distinct CDR3 sequences; about an eighth are singletons. The receptor was derived from a man aged 18-30 years who had mild COVID-19 (a few samples of this study predate the infection). Cell type and time point are not known. Material: PBMCs or a T cell subset sorted from them (not recorded which). The chain links TRBV12-3 or TRBV12-4 to TRBJ2-3, with 10 bases fitting TRBD1. The CDR3 nucleotides are TGTGCCAGCAGTTTATCGGGACAGGGGAGTCTGCGAACGCAGTATTTT. It yields the protein CASSLSGQGSLRTQYF.